Shown below are 27 T cell receptor beta chains from a single sample sequenced in a study of T cell responses to AZD1222 COVID-19 vaccine. The method was immunoSEQ multiplex PCR; TCRdb's version includes in-frame clones alone and lacks a portion of them. The sample records fewer than 100,000 clones, 85% to 95% being singletons. The sample consisted of peripheral blood, taken on day 0 of AZD1222 vaccination. The origin of the receptors is an adult in good health.

The chain employs TRBV24-1 and TRBJ1-6; TRBD1 is a possible D gene (5 bases). V lost 4 bases, J lost 4 bases, and 19 bases lay in between. CDR3 length equals 18 residues. CDR1 and CDR2 from the germline V gene are KGHDR and SFDVKD. CDR3 bases: TGTGCCACCAGTGAGGGCAGGGTCCCCAAAATGTATAATTCACCCCTCCACTTT. Its translation is CATSEGRVPKMYNSPLHF.

V is TRBV5-4 and J is TRBJ2-5; 9 nucleotides match TRBD2. Germline V gene sequence: CDR1 SGHNT, CDR2 YYREEE (reference sequence). The CDR3 runs 15 residues. The V and J ends lost 3 bases and 5 bases, in that order; junction bases with no gene match: 8. CDR3 residues: CASSSGLAGYETQYF. The CDR3 coding sequence is TGTGCCAGCAGCTCGGGCCTAGCGGGATATGAGACCCAGTACTTC.

This clone was detected once. This rearrangement joins TRBV19 to TRBJ1-1, with TRBD1 matching over 7 bases. The germline V gene has CDR1 LNHDA and CDR2 SQIVND (reference sequence). J lost 2 bases, V lost 1 base, and 7 bases had no gene match. This CDR3 contains 16 residues. CDR3 loop: CASSIGIGTANTEAFF. The CDR3 bases are TGTGCCAGTAGTATAGGAATCGGGACAGCAAACACTGAAGCTTTCTTT.

This chain's CDR3 is CASSKARRQNNSPLHF. CDR3 bases: TGTGCCAGCAGCAAAGCGCGGAGGCAGAATAATTCACCCCTCCACTTT. J is TRBJ1-6 and V is TRBV21-1. TRBV21-1 counts as a pseudogene. The CDR3 has 16 residues.

The chain uses TRBV19 and TRBJ2-7, with a tentative D call TRBD1 (6 bases). Germline CDR1 is LNHDA and CDR2 is SQIVND (reference sequence). This CDR3 has 14 amino acids. V was cut by 4 bases and J by 2 bases, with 12 bases left in between. The CDR3 is CASSTSRTAYEQYF. CDR3 nucleotides: TGTGCCAGTAGTACCTCGCGGACAGCCTACGAGCAGTACTTC.

The table lists this clone with a count of one. V and J are TRBV9 and TRBJ1-1, with D hard to call. CDR3 length: 15 amino acids. V gave up 1 base and J gave up 4 bases, with 14 bases separating them. The germline CDR1 and CDR2 sequences are SGDLS and YYNGEE. The CDR3 protein is CASSVLEGGGTEAFF. As DNA, the CDR3 is TGTGCCAGCAGCGTATTAGAGGGCGGTGGCACTGAAGCTTTCTTT.

V and J are TRBV28 and TRBJ1-1; TRBD1 matches at 7 bases. J was trimmed by 6 bases and V by 5 bases; bases with no gene match: 12. The CDR3 length is 15 residues. CDR1 and CDR2 from the germline V gene are MDHEN and SYDVKM. CDR3 DNA sequence: TGTGCCAGCAGTCGAGGGGACAGTCTCTCCCCTGAAGCTTTCTTT. It is translated as CASSRGDSLSPEAFF.

This rearrangement joins TRBV27 to TRBJ2-7, with D unresolved. Trimming took off 4 bases at V and 1 base at J, with 8 bases between the two ends. The CDR3 totals 13 residues. CDR1 MNHEY and CDR2 SMNVEV come from the germline V gene (reference sequence). This CDR3 reads CASSSHQSYEQYF. The CDR3 DNA reads TGTGCCAGCAGTTCCCACCAGTCCTACGAGCAGTACTTC.

This clone has only a few counts. The chain carries TRBV27 and TRBJ1-1; D may be TRBD1 (6 bases). The germline V and J ends were trimmed by 5 bases and 1 base, with 26 bases remaining between them. This CDR3 comprises 19 residues. Germline V gives CDR1 MNHEY, CDR2 SMNVEV (reference sequence). CDR3 protein: CASSPKLRGGAGWNTEAFF. CDR3 sequence (DNA): TGTGCCAGCAGTCCGAAACTGAGAGGGGGAGCGGGATGGAACACTGAAGCTTTCTTT.

The CDR3, as DNA: TGTGCCAGCAGCTTAGCGGGGGGGCTTGAGACCCAGTACTTC. This encodes CASSLAGGLETQYF. J is TRBJ2-5 and V is TRBV5-4; 10 bases match TRBD2. CDR3 length: 14 amino acids. Trimming took 2 bases from V and 5 from J; bases not matched to a gene: 3. CDR1 is SGHNT, CDR2 YYREEE, per germline (reference sequence).

This clone was found once. The chain has TRBV4-1 and TRBJ2-5; D not certain. The V end was cut by 4 bases, the J end by 4 bases, with 10 bases between. CDR1 MGHRA and CDR2 YSYEKL come from the germline V gene. The CDR3 extends over 13 amino acids. CDR3 protein: CASSPQTTETQYF. The DNA of the CDR3 is TGCGCCAGCAGCCCTCAAACAACAGAGACCCAGTACTTC.

CDR3 amino acids: CASSPNGGSYNSPLHF. CDR3 bases: TGTGCCAGCAGCCCGAATGGGGGCTCCTATAATTCACCCCTCCACTTT. The rearrangement uses TRBV5-4 and TRBJ1-6, with D perhaps TRBD1 (5 bases). Trimming cost V 4 bases and J 0 bases, with 11 bases left between them. CDR1 and CDR2 (germline): SGHNT, YYREEE (reference sequence). The CDR3 loop spans 16 amino acids.

V usage is TRBV11-2 and J usage is TRBJ2-7, with unresolved D. The germline V and J ends were trimmed by 1 base and 10 bases, with 8 bases remaining between them. CDR1 SGHAT and CDR2 FQNNGV come from the germline V gene. The CDR3 contains 11 residues. The DNA for the CDR3 is TGTGCCAGCAGCTTAGCCAACAATCAGTACTTC. Translating it yields CASSLANNQYF. Full variable domain (rest looked up from reference TRBV11-2 and TRBJ2-7): EAGVAQSPRYKIIEKRQSVAFWCNPISGHATLYWYQQILGQGPKLLIQFQNNGVVDDSQLPKDRFSAERLKGVDSTLKIQPAKLEDSAVYLCASSLANNQYFGPGTRLTVT.

The chain uses TRBV11-3 and TRBJ2-3; TRBD2 matches at 13 bases. Unmatched junction bases numbered 4, after V lost 4 bases and J lost 3 bases. The CDR3 is made up of 16 amino acids. The germline V gene has CDR1 SGHNT and CDR2 YENEEA. The CDR3 loop is CASSSRLAGGTDTQYF. The CDR3 DNA sequence: TGTGCCAGCAGCTCAAGACTAGCGGGGGGAACAGATACGCAGTATTTT.

V is TRBV12-3 or TRBV12-4 and J is TRBJ1-2; 8 nucleotides agree with TRBD1. With V trimmed by 6 bases and J by 8 bases, 5 bases remained unmatched. The CDR3 covers 12 residues. The CDR3 reads CASRRTGRGYTF. As DNA, the CDR3 is TGTGCCAGCAGACGGACAGGGCGCGGCTACACCTTC.

The genes are TRBV7-9 and TRBJ2-5; D is unclear. V lost 1 base to trimming and J lost 5 bases, with 11 bases between them. The CDR3 loop spans 14 amino acids. Germline V CDR1 and CDR2: SEHNR, FQNEAQ (reference sequence). CDR3 nucleotide sequence: TGTGCCAGCAGCTTAGTTGGGGAACGGGAGACCCAGTACTTC. It encodes CASSLVGERETQYF. Looking up the rest from reference TRBV7-9 and TRBJ2-5 gives the full variable domain: DTGVSQNPRHKITKRGQNVTFRCDPISEHNRLYWYRQTLGQGPEFLTYFQNEAQLEKSRLLSDRFSAERPKGSFSTLEIQRTEQGDSAMYLCASSLVGERETQYFGPGTRLLVL.

The chain is built from TRBV6-5 and TRBJ1-2; D unresolved. In germline, CDR1 is MNHEY, CDR2 SVGAGI. The V gene lost 8 bases and the J gene lost 5 bases, with 15 bases spanning the gap. The CDR3 has 13 residues. CDR3 protein: CASRAVGGYGYTF. The CDR3 nucleotides are TGTGCCAGCCGGGCCGTGGGAGGGTATGGCTACACCTTC.

The chain links TRBV13 to TRBJ2-7; 10 bases line up with TRBD2. The V gene end was trimmed by 3 bases and the J gene end by 1 base; junction bases not matched to a gene: 9. The CDR3 covers 17 residues. The germline gives CDR1 PRHDT, CDR2 FYEKMQ (reference sequence). Written as DNA, the CDR3 is TGTGCCAGCAGCTTGCCCCGGGGACTAGCGCCGTCCTACGAGCAGTACTTC. Protein: CASSLPRGLAPSYEQYF.

This chain links TRBV19 with TRBJ2-7, with D unresolved. Germline CDR1 reads LNHDA; CDR2 reads SQIVND (reference sequence). The CDR3 runs 10 residues. Trimming pared 6 bases from V and 7 bases from J, leaving 7 bases between. For the CDR3, the DNA is TGTGCCAGTAGCCTCCCAGAGCAGTACTTC. As protein: CASSLPEQYF.

The rearrangement links TRBV5-6 to TRBJ1-1, with 7 bases matching TRBD1. The V gene's germline CDR1 is SGHDT and CDR2 YYEEEE. V trimming: 4 bases; J trimming: 6 bases; junction bases outside the gene matches: 6. This CDR3 region has 13 residues. CDR3 loop: CASSKDRRSEAFF. The CDR3 DNA reads as TGTGCCAGCAGCAAGGACAGGCGTTCTGAAGCTTTCTTT.

This clone was seen a single time. The chain uses TRBV6-1 and TRBJ2-6, with 9 bases identical to TRBD1. Per germline, CDR1 MNHNS and CDR2 SASEGT. Losses at the gene ends were 3 bases for V and 4 bases for J; bases not matched to a gene: 7. The length of the CDR3 is 17 residues. CDR3 DNA sequence: TGTGCCAGCAGTGATCGGGGACAGGGAAAGGGGGCCAACGTCCTGACTTTC. Its protein product is CASSDRGQGKGANVLTF.

The CDR3 DNA follows: TGTGCCAGCAGTTTCGGCGGTGGAAACACCATATATTTT. Its protein product is CASSFGGGNTIYF. V usage is TRBV12-3 or TRBV12-4 and J usage is TRBJ1-3, with no clear D. Trimming left V 3 bases short and J 3 bases short, with 6 bases between. The CDR3 has 13 residues.

The J gene is TRBJ2-3, the V gene TRBV18; D not certain. This CDR3 is 15 amino acids long. Germline V gives CDR1 KGHSH, CDR2 LQKENI. V lost 3 bases to trimming and J lost 0 bases, with 10 bases between them. The chain's CDR3 is CASSPLGVSTDTQYF. The CDR3 DNA reads TGTGCCAGCTCACCCCTTGGGGTCAGCACAGATACGCAGTATTTT.

The chain combines TRBV11-2 with TRBJ1-2; no clear D. CDR3 length: 14 amino acids. The germline CDR1 and CDR2 sequences are SGHAT and FQNNGV. V was clipped by 4 bases and J by 5 bases, with 14 bases between them. The CDR3 coding sequence is TGTGCCAGCAGCTCCACCCGCCAGCCTTATGGCTACACCTTC. The encoded protein is CASSSTRQPYGYTF.

The chain couples TRBV12-3 or TRBV12-4 to TRBJ2-7; D is possibly TRBD2 (6 bases). V was clipped by 6 bases and J by 6 bases, with 15 bases between them. This CDR3 has 13 amino acids. The CDR3 nucleotides read TGTGCCAGCAGGACGGGACTCTGGGGCGAGCAGTACTTC. Its translation is CASRTGLWGEQYF.

The chain is built from TRBV19 and TRBJ2-1; TRBD1 agrees at 8 bases. Per germline, CDR1 LNHDA and CDR2 SQIVND (reference sequence). CDR3 size: 15 residues. After removal of 1 base from V and 7 bases from J, the junction contained 6 bases not matched to a gene. The CDR3: CASSIGRTGKNEQFF. The CDR3 DNA is TGTGCCAGTAGTATAGGAAGGACAGGGAAAAATGAGCAGTTCTTC.

As DNA, the CDR3 is TGTGCCAGCAGCCAAGACGTGGATCTAGGGAGTTCACCCCTCCACTTT. This gives the protein CASSQDVDLGSSPLHF. The V and J genes are TRBV4-2 and TRBJ1-6, with D unclear. Trimming stripped 0 bases from V and 9 bases from J, with 15 bases between. The germline gives CDR1 LGHNA, CDR2 YNFKEQ. There are 16 residues in the CDR3.